These 17 T cell receptor beta chains came from one sample sequenced in a study of PD-L1 blockade in urothelial cancer. Produced via immunoSEQ multiplex PCR; TCRdb's table is partial and in-frame only. In the table there are 90,000 to 100,000 clones, around 90% of which are singletons. Time point defined: pretreatment peripheral blood. Sequencing was performed on PBMCs, taken around atezolizumab (anti-PD-L1) treatment. All receptors derive from a man between 60 and 70 years old with urothelial cancer.

The V call is TRBV9, the J call TRBJ2-3, with 16 nucleotides matching TRBD2. There are 19 residues in the CDR3. With V trimmed by 0 bases and J by 2 bases, 6 bases remained unmatched. Germline CDR1 is SGDLS and CDR2 is YYNGEE. The CDR3: CASSVEGLAGGGLTDTQYF. For the CDR3, the DNA is TGTGCCAGCAGCGTAGAGGGACTAGCGGGAGGGGGCCTCACAGATACGCAGTATTTT.

The genes are TRBV5-6 and TRBJ2-3, with a weak D call TRBD2 (6 bases). Germline V lookup: CDR1 SGHDT, CDR2 YYEEEE. There are 14 residues in the CDR3. V was pared by 4 bases and J by 2 bases, with 11 bases between. DNA of the CDR3: TGTGCCAGCAGCCCCGGCGGGATCACAGATACGCAGTATTTT. As protein: CASSPGGITDTQYF. Complete variable domain (other parts from reference TRBV5-6 and TRBJ2-3): DAGVTQSPTHLIKTRGQQVTLRCSPKSGHDTVSWYQQALGQGPQFIFQYYEEEERQRGNFPDRFSGHQFPNYSSELNVNALLLGDSALYLCASSPGGITDTQYFGPGTRLTVL.

The chain recombines TRBV25-1 with TRBJ1-6; 11 bases agree with TRBD1. The ends lost 6 bases at V and 9 bases at J; junction bases unmatched: 4. Germline CDR1 MGHDK, CDR2 SYGVNS. This CDR3 has 14 amino acids. Here the CDR3 reads CASRPGTGGSPLHF. The CDR3 bases are TGTGCCAGCAGGCCCGGGACAGGGGGTTCACCCCTCCACTTT.

CDR3 amino acids: CASSSDRGQTIAKNIQYF. The CDR3 DNA reads as TGTGCCAGCAGCTCAGATAGGGGACAGACAATAGCCAAAAACATTCAGTACTTC. This rearrangement joins TRBV7-8 to TRBJ2-4; 7 nucleotides agree with TRBD1. CDR1 and CDR2 from the germline V gene are SGHVS and FQNEAQ. V shed 4 bases, J shed 0 bases, and the junction held 12 bases outside the gene matches. The CDR3 is 18 amino acids. Together with reference TRBV7-8 and TRBJ2-4, the CDR3 gives the full variable domain: GAGVSQSPRYKVAKRGQDVALRCDPISGHVSLFWYQQALGQGPEFLTYFQNEAQLDKSGLPSDRFFAERPEGSVSTLKIQRTQQEDSAVYLCASSSDRGQTIAKNIQYFGAGTRLSVL.

The chain employs TRBV14 and TRBJ1-5; 7 bases align to TRBD1. From germline, CDR1 is SGHDN and CDR2 FVKESK. The trim removed 1 base at V and 0 bases at J, leaving 3 bases unmatched. CDR3 length: 16 residues. The DNA of the CDR3 is TGTGCCAGCAGCCAAGTACAGGGGTATAGCAATCAGCCCCAGCATTTT. Encoded protein: CASSQVQGYSNQPQHF.

The J gene is TRBJ2-5, the V gene TRBV14; D gene ambiguous. Germline V gene lookup returns CDR1 SGHDN and CDR2 FVKESK. CDR3 length: 13 residues. V lost 8 bases, J lost 1 base, and 11 bases lay in between. The CDR3 bases are TGTGCCAGCTCTCAGGCAGGCCAAGAGACCCAGTACTTC. Residues: CASSQAGQETQYF.

This clone was seen once. The J gene is TRBJ1-1, the V gene TRBV7-9, with 7 bases lining up with TRBD1. Trimming took 5 bases from V and 0 from J; bases not matched to a gene: 6. Germline V gene sequence: CDR1 SEHNR, CDR2 FQNEAQ (reference sequence). This CDR3 is built from 15 residues. Written as DNA, the CDR3 is TGTGCCAGCAGCGGATCAGGGGGATTGAACACTGAAGCTTTCTTT. It encodes CASSGSGGLNTEAFF. The full variable domain, in which reference TRBV7-9 and TRBJ1-1 provide the parts outside the CDR3, is DTGVSQNPRHKITKRGQNVTFRCDPISEHNRLYWYRQTLGQGPEFLTYFQNEAQLEKSRLLSDRFSAERPKGSFSTLEIQRTEQGDSAMYLCASSGSGGLNTEAFFGQGTRLTVV.

The chain combines TRBV5-4 with TRBJ2-6; no firm D call. CDR3 length equals 15 residues. Germline CDR1 reads SGHNT; CDR2 reads YYREEE (reference sequence). Trimming took 1 base from V and 1 from J, leaving 6 bases between them. The CDR3 reads CASSLRESGANVLTF. The CDR3 bases are TGTGCCAGCAGCTTGCGAGAGTCTGGGGCCAACGTCCTGACTTTC.

This rearrangement joins TRBV4-1 to TRBJ1-5; TRBD1 aligns across 11 bases. With 4 bases clipped from V and 1 base from J, the junction kept 15 bases outside the gene matches. Germline-derived CDR1 and CDR2 are MGHRA and YSYEKL. The CDR3 runs to 20 residues. The CDR3 DNA reads as TGCGCCAGCAGCCCAAGATACGGGACAGGGGGACAATCGAGCAATCAGCCCCAGCATTTT. Protein: CASSPRYGTGGQSSNQPQHF.

The J gene is TRBJ2-3, the V gene TRBV19; D remains ambiguous. This CDR3 contains 13 residues. Germline CDR1 LNHDA, CDR2 SQIVND (reference sequence). Trimming shortened V by 5 bases and J by 6 bases, and 12 bases separated the two germline ends. The CDR3 sequence: CASSPRSPDTQYF. CDR3 DNA sequence: TGTGCCAGTAGTCCTCGCAGTCCGGATACGCAGTATTTT. The whole variable domain, filled in from reference TRBV19 and TRBJ2-3, reads DGGITQSPKYLFRKEGQNVTLSCEQNLNHDAMYWYRQDPGQGLRLIYYSQIVNDFQKGDIAEGYSVSREKKESFPLTVTSAQKNPTAFYLCASSPRSPDTQYFGPGTRLTVL.

This clone has only one observation. The chain carries TRBV4-1 and TRBJ2-7; D is undetermined. The CDR3 length is 13 residues. Deletions cut 1 base from V and 3 bases from J, with 7 bases between. CDR1 is MGHRA, CDR2 YSYEKL, per germline. The CDR3 protein is CASSQVYSYEQYF. The CDR3 DNA is TGCGCCAGCAGCCAAGTTTACAGCTACGAGCAGTACTTC.

In this sample, this clone turned up once. The chain couples TRBV4-3 to TRBJ2-2; D call uncertain. The germline V and J ends were trimmed by 0 bases and 9 bases, with 11 bases remaining between them. This CDR3 contains 14 residues. CDR1 is LGHNA, CDR2 YSLEER, per germline. The CDR3 loop reads CASSQEPHSRELFF. DNA for the CDR3: TGCGCCAGCAGCCAAGAACCCCACTCTCGGGAGCTGTTTTTT.

The chain links TRBV5-1 to TRBJ2-1, with 11 bases matching TRBD2. This CDR3 spans 16 amino acids. After removal of 4 bases from V and 4 bases from J, the junction contained 7 bases not matched to a gene. Germline V gene lookup returns CDR1 SGHRS and CDR2 YFSETQ. The DNA of the CDR3 is TGCGCCAGCAGCGCGCTAGCGGGGGGAGTGTACAATGAGCAGTTCTTC. Translated, it gives CASSALAGGVYNEQFF.

The chain couples TRBV6-5 to TRBJ1-1, with D unclear. The CDR3 contains 14 residues. V was trimmed by 0 bases and J by 7 bases, leaving 12 bases between them. CDR1 is MNHEY, CDR2 SVGAGI, per germline. This chain's CDR3 is CASSYSIQRSEAFF. In nucleotides, the CDR3 is TGTGCCAGCAGTTACTCGATTCAGCGGAGTGAAGCTTTCTTT.

The chain carries TRBV30 and TRBJ1-4; the D is unclear. The CDR3 spans 16 residues. Per the germline V gene, CDR1 is GTSNPN and CDR2 is SVGIG (reference sequence). The V and J ends lost 3 bases and 3 bases respectively, with 17 bases between them. The chain's CDR3 is CAWSHNGRAANEKLFF. For the CDR3, the DNA is TGTGCCTGGAGCCATAACGGGCGGGCCGCTAATGAAAAACTGTTTTTT.

The V and J genes are TRBV5-1 and TRBJ2-2, with 11 nucleotides matching TRBD2. From germline, CDR1 is SGHRS and CDR2 YFSETQ. The length of the CDR3 is 14 residues. Trimming removed 3 bases from V and 7 bases from J; junction bases left unmatched: 2. The CDR3 sequence is CASSWGTSGGELFF. CDR3 nucleotides: TGCGCCAGCAGCTGGGGGACTAGCGGCGGGGAGCTGTTTTTT.

This chain links TRBV9 with TRBJ1-2; TRBD1 agrees at 8 bases. The CDR3 runs 14 residues. Germline trimming cut 0 bases from V and 7 bases from J; bases unmatched to any gene: 5. Germline V gene data show CDR1 as SGDLS and CDR2 as YYNGEE. As DNA, the CDR3 is TGTGCCAGCAGCGTAGCTAGGACAGGGCGTGGCTACACCTTC. Its translation: CASSVARTGRGYTF.